Listed below are T cell receptor beta chains from one sample, sequenced in a study of identical twins. One entry per CDR3 protein, called by TCRdb with MiXCR from the 5' RACE reads. Of about 470,000 distinct CDR3 sequences listed, 24% are singletons. This sample was also put to use in a study of T cells expressing NK-cell markers.

Sequencing was done on a sample of CD4+ T cells sorted from blood. These TCRs come from a woman between 18 and 30 years old in good health. CDR3s include the opening cysteine and the closing phenylalanine or tryptophan. D genes are given only for firm matches. The listing skips clone size in some rows; elsewhere it reads once, few, many or a size class.

V: TRBV12-3/TRBV12-4
size: -
J: TRBJ2-4
D: -
CDR3: CASRKTSYGKNIQYF
DNA: TGTGCCAGCAGGAAAACTAGTTATGGCAAAAACATTCAGTACTTC

V: TRBV9
size: -
J: TRBJ1-1
D: -
CDR3: CASSVGGQVGTEAFF
DNA: TGTGCCAGCAGCGTGGGGGGGCAGGTTGGCACTGAAGCTTTCTTT

V: TRBV20-1
size: -
J: TRBJ2-7
D: TRBD1
CDR3: CSARLQGAYEQYF
DNA: TGCAGTGCTAGACTTCAGGGGGCCTACGAGCAGTACTTC

V: TRBV6-1
size: -
J: TRBJ2-3
D: -
CDR3: CASSETGQDTQYF
DNA: TGTGCCAGCAGTGAAACGGGGCAAGATACGCAGTATTTT

V: TRBV28
size: -
J: TRBJ1-5
D: -
CDR3: CASSLRVQPQHF
DNA: TGTGCCAGCAGTTTAAGGGTTCAGCCCCAGCATTTT

V: TRBV7-8
size: -
J: TRBJ2-5
D: -
CDR3: CASSLELETQYF
DNA: TGTGCCAGCAGCTTAGAGTTGGAGACCCAGTACTTC

V: TRBV20-1
size: few
J: TRBJ2-1
D: TRBD2
CDR3: CSNGGAGGNEQFF
DNA: TGCAGTAACGGGGGGGCCGGGGGCAATGAGCAGTTCTTC

V: TRBV20-1
size: few
J: TRBJ2-2
D: -
CDR3: CSASRGALNTGELFF
DNA: TGCAGTGCGTCACGGGGGGCGCTTAACACCGGGGAGCTGTTTTTT

V: TRBV20-1
size: -
J: TRBJ1-1
D: -
CDR3: CSAGRTRATEAFF
DNA: TGCAGTGCTGGCCGGACACGGGCGACTGAAGCTTTCTTT

V: TRBV7-9
size: -
J: TRBJ2-3
D: -
CDR3: CASSGEGVGYF
DNA: TGTGCCAGCAGCGGTGAGGGAGTTGGGTATTTT

V: TRBV10-3
size: few
J: TRBJ1-2
D: -
CDR3: CATLPGPSYGYTF
DNA: TGTGCCACCTTACCCGGCCCCTCCTATGGCTACACCTTC

V: TRBV15
size: -
J: TRBJ2-7
D: -
CDR3: CATSRPPPGDEQYF
DNA: TGTGCCACCAGCAGACCGCCCCCCGGCGACGAGCAGTACTTC

V: TRBV7-7
size: -
J: TRBJ2-4
D: -
CDR3: CASSSPFGDKNIQYF
DNA: TGTGCCAGCAGCTCCCCGTTCGGGGACAAAAACATTCAGTACTTC

V: TRBV12-3/TRBV12-4
size: -
J: TRBJ2-3
D: -
CDR3: CASSLRQGGLAQYF
DNA: TGTGCCAGCAGTTTGAGGCAGGGGGGCTTGGCGCAGTATTTT

V: TRBV5-6
size: -
J: TRBJ2-1
D: TRBD2
CDR3: CASSHGTSGTYNEQFF
DNA: TGTGCCAGTAGCCATGGGACTAGCGGGACCTACAATGAGCAGTTCTTC

V: TRBV29-1
size: -
J: TRBJ2-3
D: -
CDR3: CSGSTSAHYTDTQYF
DNA: TGCAGCGGGTCCACCTCCGCGCATTACACAGATACGCAGTATTTT

V: TRBV6-2/TRBV6-3
size: -
J: TRBJ2-5
D: -
CDR3: CASSSVDWIQETQYF
DNA: TGTGCCAGCAGTTCCGTCGACTGGATACAAGAGACCCAGTACTTC

V: TRBV12-3/TRBV12-4
size: -
J: TRBJ2-3
D: -
CDR3: CASSPPYALSTDTQYF
DNA: TGTGCCAGCAGCCCTCCGTACGCGTTGAGCACAGATACGCAGTATTTT

V: TRBV7-9
size: few
J: TRBJ2-7
D: -
CDR3: CASSRGFEQYF
DNA: TGTGCCAGCAGCCGGGGGTTCGAGCAGTACTTC

V: TRBV7-9
size: -
J: TRBJ1-2
D: -
CDR3: CASSAQGRLNYGYTF
DNA: TGTGCCAGCAGCGCCCAAGGGCGGCTTAACTATGGCTACACCTTC

V: TRBV19
size: -
J: TRBJ2-2
D: TRBD2
CDR3: CASQILAGCTGELFF
DNA: TGTGCCAGTCAAATTCTAGCGGGGTGCACCGGGGAGCTGTTTTTT

V: TRBV13
size: few
J: TRBJ2-5
D: -
CDR3: CASSPDSLTETQYF
DNA: TGTGCCAGCAGCCCGGACAGTCTAACGGAGACCCAGTACTTC

V: TRBV14
size: -
J: TRBJ2-1
D: TRBD2
CDR3: CASSAAGLAGNNEQFF
DNA: TGTGCCAGCAGCGCCGCGGGACTAGCGGGGAACAATGAGCAGTTCTTC

V: TRBV5-1
size: many
J: TRBJ2-7
D: -
CDR3: CASSATFLSYEQYF
DNA: TGCGCCAGCAGCGCGACTTTCCTTTCCTACGAGCAGTACTTC

V: TRBV18
size: few
J: TRBJ2-4
D: -
CDR3: CASSPLTGGLGAKNIQYF
DNA: TGTGCCAGCTCACCCCTGACAGGGGGACTAGGAGCCAAAAACATTCAGTACTTC

V: TRBV29-1
size: few
J: TRBJ2-3
D: -
CDR3: CSVERRPLDTQYF
DNA: TGCAGCGTTGAACGGAGGCCCCTAGATACGCAGTATTTT

V: TRBV3-1
size: -
J: TRBJ2-5
D: TRBD1
CDR3: CASSQWTGGQETQYF
DNA: TGTGCCAGCAGCCAGTGGACAGGGGGACAAGAGACCCAGTACTTC

V: TRBV25-1
size: -
J: TRBJ2-5
D: -
CDR3: CASSEFKQGGTQYF
DNA: TGTGCCAGCAGTGAATTTAAACAGGGAGGGACCCAGTACTTC